These 9 T cell receptor beta chains originate from one sample sequenced in a study of T cells in localized non-small cell lung cancer (dated by TCRdb to about 2020). Library method: the immunoSEQ multiplex PCR assay. The immuneACCESS repertoire file appears here via TCRdb, limited to in-frame rearrangements. These files lack a portion of the clones; in checked studies, under half of the deficit traces to unresolved V genes, and the cause of the others is not known. Counted in this sample were tens of thousands of clones; approximately 81% of them appeared once. The ten largest make up more than 15% of the sample. The sequencing here drew on PBMCs, taken before any cancer treatment. All receptors derive from a woman aged 35-70 years with stage II squamous cell lung carcinoma.

V and J are TRBV7-2 and TRBJ1-3; D is unresolved. The CDR3 runs to 13 residues. Germline assignment: CDR1 SGHTA and CDR2 FQGNSA. Trimming took 0 bases from V and 2 from J, leaving 2 bases between them. Here the CDR3 reads CASSLAPGNTIYF. In DNA, the CDR3 is TGTGCCAGCAGCTTAGCGCCTGGAAACACCATATATTTT.

The chain carries TRBV4-2 and TRBJ1-1; D ambiguous. The V and J ends lost 1 base and 0 bases respectively, with 12 bases between them. Germline loops: CDR1 LGHNA, CDR2 YNFKEQ. The CDR3 covers 16 residues. The CDR3 region has the DNA TGTGCCAGCAGCCAAGTCCCCCTCAGCATGAACACTGAAGCTTTCTTT. Amino acid sequence: CASSQVPLSMNTEAFF.

This sequence joins TRBV5-1 and TRBJ2-2; D ambiguous. The CDR3 length is 15 residues. V lost 1 base and J 2 bases, leaving 9 bases between the germline ends. Germline lookup yields CDR1 SGHRS and CDR2 YFSETQ. The CDR3 protein is CASSLTASNTGELFF. The CDR3, as DNA: TGCGCCAGCAGCTTGACGGCCTCCAACACCGGGGAGCTGTTTTTT.

The chain joins TRBV29-1 to TRBJ1-1, with 8 bases that match TRBD1. The J segment lost 5 bases and the V segment lost 6 bases, leaving 5 bases of the junction unmatched. Germline assignment: CDR1 SQVTM and CDR2 ANQGSEA. The CDR3 extends over 12 amino acids. The CDR3 region has the DNA TGCAGCGTCGGACAGGGAGGGACTGAAGCTTTCTTT. As protein: CSVGQGGTEAFF.

V is TRBV5-1 and J is TRBJ1-1; D is unresolved. CDR3 length equals 14 residues. Trimming shortened V by 0 bases and J by 0 bases, and 6 bases separated the two germline ends. CDR1 SGHRS and CDR2 YFSETQ come from the germline V gene. The CDR3 DNA sequence: TGCGCCAGCAGCTTGGGACCTTTGAACACTGAAGCTTTCTTT. Translation gives CASSLGPLNTEAFF.

This clone was detected a few times. CDR3 loop: CASSQIQSSYNEQFF. The CDR3 region has the DNA TGCGCCAGCAGCCAGATTCAGAGCTCCTACAATGAGCAGTTCTTC. The V and J genes are TRBV4-3 and TRBJ2-1; the D is unclear. Germline V gene sequence: CDR1 LGHNA, CDR2 YSLEER. Trimming took 3 bases from V and 0 from J, leaving 9 bases between them. The CDR3 covers 15 residues.

The rearrangement uses TRBV6-5 and TRBJ1-3; D remains ambiguous. The CDR3 is 16 amino acids. CDR1 is MNHEY, CDR2 SVGAGI, per germline. V lost 0 bases to trimming and J lost 0 bases, with 9 bases between them. As DNA, the CDR3 is TGTGCCAGCAGTTACTCGTCCCGTCCCTCTGGAAACACCATATATTTT. Amino acids: CASSYSSRPSGNTIYF.

The chain employs TRBV7-2 and TRBJ2-6; D uncertain. CDR1 and CDR2 from the germline V gene are SGHTA and FQGNSA. V was clipped by 4 bases and J by 5 bases, with 6 bases between them. This CDR3 is built from 13 residues. CDR3 DNA: TGTGCCAGCAGCTCTTCTCGGGCCAACGTCCTGACTTTC. Amino acids: CASSSSRANVLTF.

The gene calls are TRBV18 and TRBJ1-1; maybe TRBD1 (5 bases). V lost 5 bases and J lost 0, with 10 bases in between. The germline CDR1 and CDR2 sequences are KGHSH and LQKENI. The CDR3 totals 14 residues. The CDR3, as DNA: TGTGCCAGCTCATTACAGGTAGTGAACACTGAAGCTTTCTTT. Protein sequence: CASSLQVVNTEAFF.